This TCR beta chain was sequenced for a study of shared clonotypes between healthy human individuals. Study-level findings and limits: Incompleteness in sorted-subset sequencing, despite large depth, was shown by rarefaction. Owing to a small donor count, the genetic and exposure-history diversity represented was limited.

The germline V and J ends were trimmed by 3 bases and 2 bases, with 7 bases remaining between them. CDR1 SGHTA and CDR2 FQGNSA come from the germline V gene. This CDR3 comprises 14 residues. Sequenced by immunoSEQ multiplex PCR; TCRdb stores in-frame clones only, minus some. The data show approximately 1.5 million clones, with approximately 98.5% seen just once and approximately 0.4% held by the top ten. A word on this clone: What it binds is not known.

Sequenced input: naive CD4+ T cells sorted from blood. Subset meaning: CD45RA+ positively selected. The chain links TRBV7-2 to TRBJ1-4; D remains unclear. The source is a man aged 30 to 45 in good health. CDR3 in amino acids: CASSFGGTNEKLFF. The CDR3 nucleotides read TGTGCCAGCAGCTTCGGTGGGACTAATGAAAAACTGTTTTTT.